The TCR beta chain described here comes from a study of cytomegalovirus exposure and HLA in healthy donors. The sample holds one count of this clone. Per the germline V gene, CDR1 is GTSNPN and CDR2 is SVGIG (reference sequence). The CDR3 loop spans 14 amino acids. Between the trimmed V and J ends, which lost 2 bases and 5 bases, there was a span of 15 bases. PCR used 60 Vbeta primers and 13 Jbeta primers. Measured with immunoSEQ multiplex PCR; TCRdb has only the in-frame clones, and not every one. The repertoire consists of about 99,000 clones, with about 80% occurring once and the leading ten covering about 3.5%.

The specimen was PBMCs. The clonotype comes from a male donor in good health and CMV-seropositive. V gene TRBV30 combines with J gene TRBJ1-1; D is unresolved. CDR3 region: CAWSMAGGSTEAFF. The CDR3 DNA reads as TGTGCCTGGAGTATGGCTGGAGGAAGTACTGAAGCTTTCTTT.